Below, 17 T cell receptor beta chains from the same sample are listed, as sequenced in a study of shared clonotypes between healthy human individuals. Sequencing used immunoSEQ multiplex PCR; TCRdb keeps in-frame clones, though not all of them. Of some 1,900,000 clones listed, approximately 94% were seen once; the top ten hold 1.2%. The naive CD8 fraction comprised CD45RO-negative cells positively selected for CCR7 and excluded terminally differentiated effector memory CD45RA+ cells. The specimen sequenced was naive CD8+ T cells sorted from blood. These receptor sequences come from a man aged 18 to 35 in good health.

This chain uses TRBV11-2 with TRBJ2-7, with 10 bases lining up with TRBD2. Germline CDR1 is SGHAT and CDR2 is FQNNGV. The length of the CDR3 is 15 residues. The V segment lost 0 bases and the J segment 3 bases; nucleotides outside the gene matches: 2. CDR3 amino acids: CASSLDRTSGYEQYF. The CDR3 nucleotides read TGTGCCAGCAGCTTAGATCGGACTAGCGGCTACGAGCAGTACTTC.

The genes are TRBV6-5 and TRBJ2-3, with TRBD2 matching 8 bases. J lost 4 bases, V lost 2 bases, and 5 bases had no gene match. The CDR3 consists of 15 residues. Per the germline V gene, CDR1 is MNHEY and CDR2 is SVGAGI. Written as DNA, the CDR3 is TGTGCCAGCAGTTACGTTGTAGCGGGACCAGATACGCAGTATTTT. It is translated as CASSYVVAGPDTQYF.

V usage is TRBV7-3 and J usage is TRBJ2-3; a possible D gene is TRBD2 (5 bases). From germline, CDR1 is SGHTA and CDR2 FQGTGA. The CDR3 is 14 residues long. V lost 5 bases, J lost 3 bases, and 12 bases lay in between. The DNA for the CDR3 is TGTGCCAGCAGCCCCTCAACGGGAACAGATACGCAGTATTTT. Translating gives CASSPSTGTDTQYF.

The rearrangement links TRBV4-3 to TRBJ2-7; D unresolved. The germline gives CDR1 LGHNA, CDR2 YSLEER. CDR3 length equals 16 residues. V gave up 0 bases and J gave up 2 bases, with 14 bases separating them. This chain's CDR3 is CASSQEGMSETYEQYF. Written as DNA, the CDR3 is TGCGCCAGCAGCCAAGAGGGTATGAGCGAAACCTACGAGCAGTACTTC.

The rearrangement uses TRBV6-5 and TRBJ2-3, with TRBD1 as a possible D gene (5 bases). Germline values: CDR1 MNHEY, CDR2 SVGAGI. The ends were cut back, 8 bases at V and 6 bases at J, with 21 bases in the middle. The CDR3 has 15 residues. The DNA for the CDR3 is TGTGCCAGCTCCTCTTTCAAGGGGCGTTCGGATACGCAGTATTTT. It translates to CASSSFKGRSDTQYF.

The chain joins TRBV7-9 to TRBJ2-1, with D possibly TRBD1 on 5 matching bases. V was clipped by 2 bases and J by 9 bases, with 11 bases between them. The CDR3 has 13 amino acids. Germline V gives CDR1 SEHNR, CDR2 FQNEAQ (reference sequence). This chain's CDR3 is CASSLQGQGEQFF. The DNA of the CDR3 is TGTGCCAGCAGCTTACAAGGCCAGGGTGAGCAGTTCTTC. The full variable domain, rest sourced from reference TRBV7-9 and TRBJ2-1, is DTGVSQNPRHKITKRGQNVTFRCDPISEHNRLYWYRQTLGQGPEFLTYFQNEAQLEKSRLLSDRFSAERPKGSFSTLEIQRTEQGDSAMYLCASSLQGQGEQFFGPGTRLTVL.

This clone was detected only once. The J gene is TRBJ2-3, the V gene TRBV7-9; D is unclear. Per germline, CDR1 SEHNR and CDR2 FQNEAQ (reference sequence). The length of the CDR3 is 14 residues. The V and J ends lost 5 bases and 6 bases respectively, with 15 bases between them. As DNA, the CDR3 is TGTGCCAGCAGCCGAAACGAGGCGGACGATACGCAGTATTTT. Residues: CASSRNEADDTQYF.

The chain employs TRBV6-1 and TRBJ2-7, with a tentative D call TRBD1 (6 bases). Germline V lookup: CDR1 MNHNS, CDR2 SASEGT. Trimming cost V 1 base and J 4 bases, with 11 bases left between them. The CDR3 sequence is 14 residues long. CDR3 amino acids: CASSEDRVLYEQYF. As DNA, the CDR3 is TGTGCCAGCAGTGAAGACAGGGTTCTATACGAGCAGTACTTC.

V and J are TRBV15 and TRBJ2-5, with D maybe TRBD2 (5 bases). Trimming removed 1 base at V and 5 bases at J, with 14 bases between. The CDR3 has 15 amino acids. Germline loops: CDR1 LNHNV, CDR2 YYDKDF (reference sequence). The CDR3 protein is CATSRGRADWETQYF. In DNA, the CDR3 is TGTGCCACCAGCAGAGGTAGGGCGGACTGGGAGACCCAGTACTTC.

The chain couples TRBV19 to TRBJ2-5; 14 bases match TRBD2. The CDR3 extends over 17 amino acids. Germline V CDR1 and CDR2: LNHDA, SQIVND (reference sequence). With 3 bases clipped from V and 7 bases from J, the junction kept 10 bases outside the gene matches. CDR3 in amino acids: CASSIGLAGGGPGTQYF. As DNA, the CDR3 is TGTGCCAGTAGTATTGGACTAGCGGGAGGAGGTCCCGGGACCCAGTACTTC.

The chain combines TRBV28 with TRBJ2-7, with 14 bases fitting TRBD2. V trimming: 4 bases; J trimming: 0 bases; junction bases outside the gene matches: 5. There are 17 residues in the CDR3. Germline CDR1 MDHEN, CDR2 SYDVKM. As DNA, the CDR3 is TGTGCCAGCAGTTCCGGGACTAGCGGGAGCGCCTCCTACGAGCAGTACTTC. It encodes CASSSGTSGSASYEQYF.

As concerns this clone: Other nucleotide sequences from this sample produce the same CDR3. This chain uses TRBV27 with TRBJ2-3, with D tentatively TRBD1 (6 bases). The germline V and J ends were trimmed by 3 bases and 4 bases, with 14 bases remaining between them. This CDR3 is 15 amino acids long. Germline V CDR1 and CDR2: MNHEY, SMNVEV (reference sequence). In DNA, the CDR3 is TGTGCCAGCAGTTTCGGGACACGAGGGGCAGATACGCAGTATTTT. This translates into CASSFGTRGADTQYF.

V is TRBV28 and J is TRBJ1-5; D is unresolved. Germline CDR1 and CDR2: MDHEN and SYDVKM. This CDR3 is 15 amino acids long. The ends were cut back, 2 bases at V and 2 bases at J, with 10 bases in the middle. This chain's CDR3 is CASSLVRYGNQPQHF. The CDR3 DNA sequence: TGTGCCAGCAGTTTAGTTCGCTACGGCAATCAGCCCCAGCATTTT.

Notes on this clone: Within the sample, other DNA sequences also encode this same CDR3. The rearrangement joins TRBV6-5 to TRBJ2-1; possibly TRBD2 for D (5 bases). V shed 0 bases and J shed 8 bases, with 5 bases lying between them. The V gene's germline CDR1 is MNHEY and CDR2 SVGAGI. The CDR3 consists of 12 residues. In nucleotides, the CDR3 is TGTGCCAGCAGTTACTCGCGGGATGAGCAGTTCTTC. Amino acid sequence: CASSYSRDEQFF.

The chain employs TRBV27 and TRBJ2-1; 7 bases line up with TRBD1. This CDR3 has 14 residues. Trimming cost V 3 bases and J 6 bases; bases outside gene matches: 5. Germline-derived CDR1 and CDR2 are MNHEY and SMNVEV (reference sequence). CDR3: CASSFPGQSNEQFF. The CDR3 DNA sequence: TGTGCCAGCAGTTTTCCGGGACAGAGCAATGAGCAGTTCTTC.

V usage is TRBV27 and J usage is TRBJ1-4, with D hard to call. V lost 3 bases and J 4 bases, leaving 9 bases between the germline ends. There are 14 residues in the CDR3. Looked up from germline, CDR1 is MNHEY and CDR2 is SMNVEV (reference sequence). CDR3 region: CASSFGSDNEKLFF. In DNA form, the CDR3 reads TGTGCCAGCAGTTTCGGGAGCGATAATGAAAAACTGTTTTTT.

V and J are TRBV27 and TRBJ2-7; perhaps D is TRBD1 or TRBD2 (6 bases each). Trimming removed 2 bases from V and 4 bases from J, with 12 bases in between. CDR3 size: 14 residues. The germline CDR1 and CDR2 sequences are MNHEY and SMNVEV (reference sequence). CDR3 in DNA: TGTGCCAGCAGTTTAGCAGGGGAGGTTTACGAGCAGTACTTC. This codes for CASSLAGEVYEQYF.